The 20 T cell receptor beta chains presented below share a single source sample, sequenced in a study of T-cell memory formation after mild COVID-19. TCRdb analysed the 5' RACE reads with MiXCR anew, one entry per CDR3 protein. The table lists tens of thousands of distinct CDR3 sequences, about 13% of them singletons, with around two fifths in the top ten. The specimen sequenced was PBMCs or a T cell subset sorted from them (not recorded which). The receptors here all came from a man in his late teens or twenties who had mild COVID-19 (a few samples of this study predate the infection). Cell type and time point are not known.

The rearrangement joins TRBV29-1 to TRBJ2-7, with TRBD2 matching over 11 bases. V gave up 7 bases and J gave up 4 bases; unmatched junction bases: 6. Germline CDR1 and CDR2: SQVTM and ANQGSEA. This CDR3 spans 13 amino acids. Here the CDR3 DNA reads TGCAGCGGACTACTAGCGGGGGAGTACGAGCAGTACTTC. Encoded protein: CSGLLAGEYEQYF.

V gene TRBV10-2 combines with J gene TRBJ1-6; D possibly corresponds to TRBD1 (5 bases). Germline V gene sequence: CDR1 WSHSY, CDR2 SAAADI. Trimming left V 4 bases short and J 10 bases short, with 8 bases between. The CDR3 is 12 residues long. The CDR3 DNA reads as TGCGCCAGCAGTGCAGGGACCTCACCCCTCCACTTT. Residues: CASSAGTSPLHF.

This clonotype was observed a handful of times. The CDR3 sequence: CASSLLGTPQGRAEAFF. CDR3 nucleotide sequence: TGTGCCAGCAGTTTATTAGGGACACCACAGGGAAGGGCCGAAGCTTTCTTT. The chain carries TRBV27 and TRBJ1-1; tentative D call: TRBD1 (6 bases). CDR3 length: 17 amino acids. Trimming removed 1 base from V and 8 bases from J, with 23 bases in between. Per the germline V gene, CDR1 is MNHEY and CDR2 is SMNVEV (reference sequence).

This clonotype was counted between two and nine times. This rearrangement joins TRBV7-2 to TRBJ2-3; D is possibly TRBD2 (5 bases). Germline CDR1 SGHTA, CDR2 FQGNSA. The V and J ends lost 5 bases and 3 bases respectively, with 15 bases between them. The CDR3 totals 15 residues. The CDR3 loop is CASSPLGVGTDTQYF. CDR3 nucleotides: TGTGCCAGCAGCCCCCTCGGGGTGGGAACAGATACGCAGTATTTT.

This clonotype occurred a few times. V is TRBV6-2 or TRBV6-3 and J is TRBJ2-5; 11 nucleotides align to TRBD2. V lost 6 bases, J lost 3 bases, and 3 bases stayed unmatched. This CDR3 spans 14 amino acids. CDR1 is MNHEY, CDR2 SVGEGT, per germline. The CDR3 nucleotides are TGTGCCAGCAGACATAGCGGGGGGGAAGAGACCCAGTACTTC. This translates into CASRHSGGEETQYF.

This clonotype has just a few counts. The chain carries TRBV7-2 and TRBJ2-7, with TRBD2 matching over 8 bases. Germline-derived CDR1 and CDR2 are SGHTA and FQGNSA. This CDR3 is built from 15 residues. V lost 5 bases to trimming and J lost 9 bases; unmatched junction nucleotides: 15. DNA of the CDR3: TGTGCCAGCAGCCCCGGGGGGGGGATCAGTCTCGGGCAGTACTTC. As protein: CASSPGGGISLGQYF. The variable domain in full, with the rest retrieved from reference TRBV7-2 and TRBJ2-7, is GAGVSQSPSNKVTEKGKDVELRCDPISGHTALYWYRQSLGQGLEFLIYFQGNSAPDKSGLPSDRFSAERTGGSVSTLTIQRTQQEDSAVYLCASSPGGGISLGQYFGPGTRLTVT.

The V call is TRBV6-1, the J call TRBJ2-5; D is possibly TRBD1 or TRBD2 (6 bases each). CDR1 is MNHNS, CDR2 SASEGT, per germline. The ends were cut back, 5 bases at V and 0 bases at J, with 13 bases in the middle. The CDR3 totals 15 residues. CDR3 protein: CASSRGLRHQETQYF. In DNA, the CDR3 is TGTGCCAGCAGTCGGGGGCTGCGGCACCAAGAGACCCAGTACTTC.

This clonotype was picked up a small number of times. V is TRBV20-1 and J is TRBJ1-2; 8 bases fit TRBD1. The CDR3 covers 14 residues. The V segment lost 2 bases and the J segment 5 bases; nucleotides outside the gene matches: 7. Germline CDR1 is DFQATT and CDR2 is SNEGSKA (reference sequence). The CDR3 is CSARQGASRYGYTF. For the CDR3, the DNA is TGCAGTGCTAGACAGGGGGCGAGTCGGTATGGCTACACCTTC.

This clonotype was seen only a few times. The V call is TRBV6-2 or TRBV6-3, the J call TRBJ1-1, with D perhaps matching TRBD1 (5 bases). Trimming cost V 7 bases and J 1 base, with 13 bases left between them. CDR1 is MNHEY and CDR2 is SVGEGT in the germline V gene. CDR3 size: 14 residues. The CDR3 region is CASTQSRGNTEAFF. DNA of the CDR3: TGTGCCAGCACCCAATCTAGGGGGAACACTGAAGCTTTCTTT.

The chain combines TRBV7-9 with TRBJ2-2; tentative D call: TRBD2 (5 bases). Germline V lookup: CDR1 SEHNR, CDR2 FQNEAQ (reference sequence). Trimming pared 3 bases from V and 6 bases from J, leaving 11 bases between. This CDR3 contains 14 residues. The CDR3 DNA reads TGTGCCAGCAGCTTGCGGGTCGGACCCGGGGAGCTGTTTTTT. Protein product: CASSLRVGPGELFF.

The chain carries TRBV4-1 and TRBJ2-3, with TRBD2 identical over 9 bases. Germline CDR1 reads MGHRA; CDR2 reads YSYEKL. This CDR3 has 16 amino acids. Losses at the gene ends were 4 bases for V and 4 bases for J; bases not matched to a gene: 9. The CDR3 here is CASSRSGGGAPDTQYF. CDR3 bases: TGCGCCAGCAGCCGATCTGGCGGGGGGGCCCCAGATACGCAGTATTTT.

V usage is TRBV28 and J usage is TRBJ2-7; D call uncertain. The CDR3 length is 14 residues. V gave up 1 base and J gave up 1 base, with 8 bases separating them. Germline assignment: CDR1 MDHEN and CDR2 SYDVKM. DNA of the CDR3: TGTGCCAGCAGTTTATTTTCGGGTTCCTACGAGCAGTACTTC. Residues: CASSLFSGSYEQYF.

This chain uses TRBV24-1 with TRBJ2-5; tentative D call: TRBD1 (6 bases). Per the germline V gene, CDR1 is KGHDR and CDR2 is SFDVKD. The CDR3 loop spans 15 amino acids. V was pared by 4 bases and J by 2 bases, with 13 bases between. The CDR3 DNA follows: TGTGCCACCAGTGAACATAAGACAGGTCAAGAGACCCAGTACTTC. Its translation: CATSEHKTGQETQYF.

The CDR3 region is CASSQDRGLGYTF. CDR3 bases: TGCGCCAGCAGCCAGGACAGGGGGCTTGGCTACACCTTC. This chain links TRBV4-1 with TRBJ1-2; 11 bases line up with TRBD1. CDR3 length: 13 amino acids. With V trimmed by 3 bases and J by 7 bases, 1 base remained unmatched. CDR1 MGHRA and CDR2 YSYEKL come from the germline V gene.

Ten or more counts support this clonotype. This chain joins TRBV7-6 and TRBJ2-7, with D unresolved. This CDR3 has 15 amino acids. Trimming took 0 bases from V and 3 from J, leaving 12 bases between them. Germline CDR1 is SGHVS and CDR2 is FNYEAQ. This CDR3 is CASSLAPLYGYEQYV. CDR3 nucleotide sequence: TGTGCCAGCAGCTTAGCCCCACTTTATGGCTACGAGCAGTACGTC.

Ten or more counts support this clonotype. This chain joins TRBV7-6 and TRBJ2-5; 8 bases align to TRBD1. In germline, CDR1 is SGHVS, CDR2 FNYEAQ. V was clipped by 5 bases and J by 1 base; unmatched bases: 3. This CDR3 region has 14 residues. The DNA for the CDR3 is TGTGCCAGCAGCATCGGACAGGGCCAAGAGACCCAGTACTTC. Its protein is CASSIGQGQETQYF.

This clonotype occurred a few times. CDR3 coding DNA: TGTGCCAGCAGTTCTGTTGATCAGGGGGATCAGCCCCAGCATTTT. It is translated as CASSSVDQGDQPQHF. The chain links TRBV6-6 to TRBJ1-5; 7 bases align to TRBD1. CDR1 is MNHNY and CDR2 is SVGAGI in the germline V gene (reference sequence). The CDR3 is made up of 15 amino acids. The junction had 8 bases not matched to a gene; V was cut back by 4 bases and J by 5 bases.

This clonotype appeared a single time. This chain connects TRBV4-1 to TRBJ2-3, with 9 bases that match TRBD2. J gave up 2 bases and V 0 bases, and 3 bases lay outside the gene matches. The V gene's germline CDR1 is MGHRA and CDR2 YSYEKL. The CDR3 has 16 amino acids. CDR3 DNA: TGCGCCAGCAGCCAAGAGGGGACTAGCCCCACAGATACGCAGTATTTT. Its translation: CASSQEGTSPTDTQYF.

The chain combines TRBV7-9 with TRBJ1-2; no firm D call. Germline CDR1 reads SEHNR; CDR2 reads FQNEAQ (reference sequence). The CDR3 has 16 residues. Trimming removed 3 bases from V and 2 bases from J, with 16 bases in between. Here the CDR3 DNA reads TGTGCCAGCAGCTTCAGTACGGACCATCCAAACTATGGCTACACCTTC. This encodes CASSFSTDHPNYGYTF.

J is TRBJ1-2 and V is TRBV6-5; D ambiguous. This CDR3 is 16 amino acids long. Trimming stripped 2 bases from V and 0 bases from J, with 13 bases between. From germline, CDR1 is MNHEY and CDR2 SVGAGI. CDR3 in amino acids: CASSYENGGANYGYTF. The CDR3 region has the DNA TGTGCCAGCAGTTACGAGAACGGTGGGGCTAACTATGGCTACACCTTC.